These 5 T cell receptor beta chains share one sample of origin, sequenced in a study of blood T cell repertoires in COVID-19 (dated by TCRdb to the early 2020s). The library was obtained by the immunoSEQ multiplex PCR assay. Not all clones reach the TCRdb copy of this immuneACCESS table, which keeps in-frame sequences only. Checked studies attribute under half of the gap to unresolved V genes and leave the rest unexplained. The sample yields around 130,000 clones; 75% to 80% were counted once. The ten top clones hold roughly 8.6% of the sample. Sequencing was carried out using peripheral blood. The receptors derive from a human donor in a cohort sampled during active COVID-19.

The chain employs TRBV2 and TRBJ2-2; a possible D gene is TRBD2 (6 bases). V was cut by 4 bases and J by 0 bases, with 6 bases left in between. The germline V gene encodes CDR1 SNHLY and CDR2 FYNNEI. CDR3 size: 14 residues. CDR3 bases: TGTGCCAGCAGTGGGGACTCGAACACCGGGGAGCTGTTTTTT. This gives the protein CASSGDSNTGELFF.

The J gene is TRBJ1-1, the V gene TRBV18; D gene uncertain. There are 13 residues in the CDR3. The V end was cut by 3 bases, the J end by 5 bases, with 10 bases between. Per the germline V gene, CDR1 is KGHSH and CDR2 is LQKENI. The CDR3 coding sequence is TGTGCCAGCTCACCCGCGGGAGGGACTGAAGCTTTCTTT. The encoded protein is CASSPAGGTEAFF.

This clone was counted a few times. The rearrangement links TRBV7-9 to TRBJ1-4, with D unresolved. The ends were cut back, 1 base at V and 7 bases at J, with 13 bases in the middle. The CDR3 is 15 residues long. The germline gives CDR1 SEHNR, CDR2 FQNEAQ (reference sequence). The CDR3 bases are TGTGCCAGCAGCTTAGGGCCGGGTAATCGTGAAAAACTGTTTTTT. Its translation: CASSLGPGNREKLFF.

This clone was counted a single time. The J gene is TRBJ2-7, the V gene TRBV21-1; the table's D call, TRBD1, was not checked against the DNA. TRBV21-1 is described as a pseudogene. This CDR3 contains 15 residues. CDR3 residues: CASSKAFGQNYEQYF. The CDR3 region has the DNA TGTGCCAGCAGCAAAGCGTTCGGACAGAACTACGAGCAGTACTTC.

J is TRBJ1-1 and V is TRBV19; 10 bases are shared with TRBD1. The V and J ends lost 1 base and 1 base, in that order; junction bases with no gene match: 9. This CDR3 has 18 amino acids. Germline lookup yields CDR1 LNHDA and CDR2 SQIVND (reference sequence). DNA of the CDR3: TGTGCCAGTAGTATAGGGGCTCGGACAGGGGGAAGGAACACTGAAGCTTTCTTT. This translates into CASSIGARTGGRNTEAFF.